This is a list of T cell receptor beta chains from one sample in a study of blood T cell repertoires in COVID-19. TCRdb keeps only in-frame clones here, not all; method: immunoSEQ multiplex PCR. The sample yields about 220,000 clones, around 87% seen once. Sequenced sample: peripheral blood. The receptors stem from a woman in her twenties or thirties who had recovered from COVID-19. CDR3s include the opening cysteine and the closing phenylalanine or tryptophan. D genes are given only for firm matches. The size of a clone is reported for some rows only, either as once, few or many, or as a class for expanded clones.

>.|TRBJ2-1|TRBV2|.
CASTQGLGYNEQFF
TGTGCCAGCACGCAGGGGTTGGGATACAATGAGCAGTTCTTC
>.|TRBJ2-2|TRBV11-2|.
CASSSAVTAGELFF
TGTGCCAGCAGCTCTGCGGTTACGGCCGGGGAGCTGTTTTTT
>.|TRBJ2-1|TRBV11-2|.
CASSLAWGPYNEQFF
TGTGCCAGCAGCCTAGCTTGGGGGCCCTACAATGAGCAGTTCTTC
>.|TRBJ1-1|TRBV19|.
CASSIGGQRNTEAFF
TGTGCCAGTAGTATCGGCGGACAGAGGAACACTGAAGCTTTCTTT
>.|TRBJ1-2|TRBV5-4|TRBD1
CASSFGTDYGYTF
TGTGCCAGCAGCTTCGGGACAGACTATGGCTACACCTTC
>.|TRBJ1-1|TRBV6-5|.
CASSRKSSGPEAFF
TGTGCCAGCAGCCGAAAATCCTCAGGCCCTGAAGCTTTCTTT
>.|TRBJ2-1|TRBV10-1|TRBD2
CASKRTSGGLHGINEQFF
TGCGCCAGCAAAAGGACTAGCGGGGGGTTACACGGGATAAATGAGCAGTTCTTC
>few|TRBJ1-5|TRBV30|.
CAWSGGRRNNQPQHF
TGTGCCTGGAGCGGAGGGAGGAGAAACAATCAGCCCCAGCATTTT
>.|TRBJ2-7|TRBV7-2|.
CASSLALNSYEQYF
TGTGCCAGCAGCTTAGCCCTAAACTCCTACGAGCAGTACTTC
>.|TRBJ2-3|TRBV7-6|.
CASSLGQGRTDTQYF
TGTGCCAGCAGCTTAGGGCAGGGGAGAACAGATACGCAGTATTTT
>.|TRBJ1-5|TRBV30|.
CAWSSWGSNQPQHF
TGTGCCTGGAGTTCTTGGGGCAGCAATCAGCCCCAGCATTTT
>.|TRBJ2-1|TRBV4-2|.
CASSQDWGGPPYNEQFF
TGTGCCAGCAGCCAAGATTGGGGGGGCCCTCCCTACAATGAGCAGTTCTTC
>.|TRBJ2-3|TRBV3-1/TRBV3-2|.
CASSQASAGALATQYF
TGTGCCAGCAGCCAAGCTTCCGCGGGGGCCCTCGCAACGCAGTATTTT
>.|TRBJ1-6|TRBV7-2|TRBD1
CASSRRDRGAPLHF
TGTGCCAGCAGCCGCCGGGACAGGGGGGCCCCCCTCCACTTT
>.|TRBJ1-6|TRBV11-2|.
CASTGGSNSPLHF
TGTGCCAGCACCGGGGGAAGTAATTCACCCCTCCACTTT
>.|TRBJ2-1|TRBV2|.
CASIEDWGGHNEQFF
TGTGCCAGCATCGAGGATTGGGGGGGCCACAATGAGCAGTTCTTC
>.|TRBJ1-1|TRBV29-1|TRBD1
CSVDTGGQHTEAFF
TGCAGCGTTGATACAGGGGGTCAGCATACTGAAGCTTTCTTT
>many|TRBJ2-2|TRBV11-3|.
CASSLGGQDGGELFF
TGTGCCAGCAGCTTAGGAGGGCAGGATGGCGGGGAGCTGTTTTTT
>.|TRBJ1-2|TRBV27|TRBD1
CASSPHPGQGRLIYGYTF
TGTGCCAGCAGTCCCCACCCCGGACAGGGGCGTTTAATCTATGGCTACACCTTC
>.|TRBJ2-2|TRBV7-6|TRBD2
CASSLSLAGAVTGELFF
TGTGCCAGCAGCTTAAGTTTAGCGGGGGCGGTTACCGGGGAGCTGTTTTTT
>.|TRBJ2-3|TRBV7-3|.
CASSSRPTDTQYF
TGTGCCAGCAGCTCTAGACCGACAGATACGCAGTATTTT
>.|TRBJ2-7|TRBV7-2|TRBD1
CASSLVRTGVEQYF
TGTGCCAGCAGCTTAGTTAGAACAGGGGTGGAGCAGTACTTC
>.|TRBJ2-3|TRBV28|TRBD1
CASRHPGQGTDTQYF
TGTGCCAGCAGACATCCGGGACAGGGGACAGATACGCAGTATTTT
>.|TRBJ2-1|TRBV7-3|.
CASSLNFANEQFF
TGTGCCAGCAGCTTAAATTTTGCGAATGAGCAGTTCTTC
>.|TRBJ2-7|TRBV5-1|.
CASSLVLSYEQYF
TGCGCCAGCAGCTTGGTTCTATCCTACGAGCAGTACTTC
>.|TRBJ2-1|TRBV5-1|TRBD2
CASRTSGNNEQFF
TGCGCCAGCAGGACTAGCGGGAACAATGAGCAGTTCTTC
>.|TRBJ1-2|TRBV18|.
CASSPLDSSNYGYTF
TGTGCCAGCTCACCGTTAGACTCCTCTAACTATGGCTACACCTTC
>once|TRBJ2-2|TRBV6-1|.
CASSEVGVTGELFF
TGTGCCAGCAGTGAAGTAGGGGTCACCGGGGAGCTGTTTTTT
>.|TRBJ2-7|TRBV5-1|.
CASSGQAGSSYEQYF
TGCGCCAGCAGTGGGCAGGCCGGGAGCTCCTACGAGCAGTACTTC
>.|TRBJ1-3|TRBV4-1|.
CASSQDEVTARAHSGNTIYF
TGCGCCAGCAGCCAAGACGAGGTGACAGCCCGGGCGCACTCTGGAAACACCATATATTTT
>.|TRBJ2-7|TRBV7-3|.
CASSLTSTYEQYF
TGTGCCAGCAGCTTAACATCTACCTACGAGCAGTACTTC
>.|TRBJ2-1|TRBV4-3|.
CASSQDEGSYNEQFF
TGCGCCAGCAGCCAAGACGAGGGTTCCTACAATGAGCAGTTCTTC